The sample holds many counts of the clone carrying this T cell receptor beta chain. As yet, its antigen is unknown. This entry comes from a study of T cells after yellow fever vaccination. Regarding the study as a whole: There was a small share of clonotypes that showed up in both the CD4 and CD8 compartments. Any FACS-sorted repertoire could hold abundant clonotypes that contaminate it from the bulk population.

The germline CDR1 and CDR2 sequences are LGHDT and YNNKEL (reference sequence). The V and J ends lost 1 base and 8 bases, in that order; junction bases with no gene match: 9. The CDR3 has 16 residues. Each CDR3 protein gets one entry after TCRdb re-called the 5' RACE reads with MiXCR. The sample consists of 300,000 to 400,000 distinct CDR3 sequences, around an eighth of them appearing once. The chain uses TRBV3-1 and TRBJ2-1, with 9 bases matching TRBD2. Specimen: CD4+ T cells sorted from PBMCs, collected 15 days after the yellow fever booster vaccination. This TCR came from a young man who received the YFV17D yellow fever vaccine. The DNA of the CDR3 is TGTGCCAGCAGCCAAGCGGGGGCGGGGGGGTTCTATGAGCAGTTCTTC. Translating it yields CASSQAGAGGFYEQFF.